This TCR beta chain is drawn from a study of technical replicates of blood from a handful of donors (TCRdb year 2017). According to the germline V gene, CDR1 reads SGHDN and CDR2 reads FVKESK. The CDR3, cysteine through phenylalanine, is 12 amino acids long. The DNA shown is the 36-base CDR3, in frame from base 1. V is pared back by 4 bases and J by 7 bases, with 5 bases lying between the germline termini. About this clone itself: Its cognate antigen has yet to be identified. Base qualities are not provided; no much larger clone lies one nucleotide away.

The method was the immunoSEQ multiplex PCR assay. This immuneACCESS table, as held by TCRdb, lists in-frame sequences with V and J called but not all clones. Of the missing ones, under half trace to an unresolved V gene in checked studies; the others have no known cause. Within this sample are about 81,000 clones, with approximately 96% of them counted one time only. The ten largest clones capture around 0.18% of the sample. The sample taken for sequencing was T cells isolated from PBMCs. This TCR derives from a human donor in good health. Rearrangement joined TRBV14 to TRBJ1-6; the D gene is not confidently resolved. The CDR3 region: CASSRLNSPLHF. The bases read TGTGCCAGCAGCCGTTTAAATTCACCCCTCCACTTT.